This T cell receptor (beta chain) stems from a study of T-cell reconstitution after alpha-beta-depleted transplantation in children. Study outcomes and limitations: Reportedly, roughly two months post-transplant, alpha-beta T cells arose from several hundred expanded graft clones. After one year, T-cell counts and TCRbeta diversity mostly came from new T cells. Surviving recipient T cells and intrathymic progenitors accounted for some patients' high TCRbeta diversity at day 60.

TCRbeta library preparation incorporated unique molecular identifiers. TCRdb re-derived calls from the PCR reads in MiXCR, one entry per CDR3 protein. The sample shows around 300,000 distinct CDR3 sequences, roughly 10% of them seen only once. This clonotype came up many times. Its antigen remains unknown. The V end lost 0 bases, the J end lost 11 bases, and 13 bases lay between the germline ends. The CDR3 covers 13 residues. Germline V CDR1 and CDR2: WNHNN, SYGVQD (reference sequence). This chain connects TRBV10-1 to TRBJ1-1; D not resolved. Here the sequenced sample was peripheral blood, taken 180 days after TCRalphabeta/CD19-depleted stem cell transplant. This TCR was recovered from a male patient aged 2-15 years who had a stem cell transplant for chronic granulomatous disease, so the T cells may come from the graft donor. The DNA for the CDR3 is TGCGCCAGCAGTGAGTCGGTGGGCAGGATGGCTTTCTTT. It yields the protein CASSESVGRMAFF.